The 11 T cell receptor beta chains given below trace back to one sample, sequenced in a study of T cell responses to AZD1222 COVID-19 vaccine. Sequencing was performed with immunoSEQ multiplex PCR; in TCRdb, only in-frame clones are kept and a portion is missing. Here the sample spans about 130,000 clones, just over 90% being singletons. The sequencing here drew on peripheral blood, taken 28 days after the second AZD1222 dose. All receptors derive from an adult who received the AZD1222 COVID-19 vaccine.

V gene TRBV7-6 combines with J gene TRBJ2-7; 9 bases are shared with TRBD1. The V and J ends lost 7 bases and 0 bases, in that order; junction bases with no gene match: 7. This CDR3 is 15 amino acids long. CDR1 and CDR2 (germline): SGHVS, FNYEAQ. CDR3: CASTPGTGLSYEQYF. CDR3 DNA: TGTGCCAGCACCCCCGGGACAGGGCTCTCCTACGAGCAGTACTTC.

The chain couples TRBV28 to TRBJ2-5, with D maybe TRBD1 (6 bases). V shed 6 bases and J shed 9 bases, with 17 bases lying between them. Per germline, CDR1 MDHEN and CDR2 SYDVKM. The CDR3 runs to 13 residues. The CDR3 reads CASSPDSSRAQYF. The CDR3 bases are TGTGCCAGCAGCCCGGACAGTTCTAGGGCCCAGTACTTC. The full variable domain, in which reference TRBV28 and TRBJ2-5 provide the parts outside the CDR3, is DVKVTQSSRYLVKRTGEKVFLECVQDMDHENMFWYRQDPGLGLRLIYFSYDVKMKEKGDIPEGYSVSREKKERFSLILESASTNQTSMYLCASSPDSSRAQYFGPGTRLLVL.

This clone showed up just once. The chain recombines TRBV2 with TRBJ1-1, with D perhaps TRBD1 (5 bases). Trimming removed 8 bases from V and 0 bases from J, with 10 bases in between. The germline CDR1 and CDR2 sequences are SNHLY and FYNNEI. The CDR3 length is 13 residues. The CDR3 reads CASAEQVNTEAFF. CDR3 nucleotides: TGTGCCAGCGCCGAACAGGTGAACACTGAAGCTTTCTTT.

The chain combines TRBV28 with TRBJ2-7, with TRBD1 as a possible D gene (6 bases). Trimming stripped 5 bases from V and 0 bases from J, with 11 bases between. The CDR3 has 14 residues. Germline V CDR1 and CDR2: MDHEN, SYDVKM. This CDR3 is CASSRPGHSYEQYF. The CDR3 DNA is TGTGCCAGCAGTCGGCCGGGACACTCCTACGAGCAGTACTTC. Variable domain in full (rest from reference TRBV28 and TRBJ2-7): DVKVTQSSRYLVKRTGEKVFLECVQDMDHENMFWYRQDPGLGLRLIYFSYDVKMKEKGDIPEGYSVSREKKERFSLILESASTNQTSMYLCASSRPGHSYEQYFGPGTRLTVT.

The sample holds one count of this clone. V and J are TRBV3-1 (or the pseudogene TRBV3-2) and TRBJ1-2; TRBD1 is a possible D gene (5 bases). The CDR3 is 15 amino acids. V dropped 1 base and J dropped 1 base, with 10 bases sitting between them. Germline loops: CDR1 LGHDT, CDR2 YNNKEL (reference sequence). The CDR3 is CASSQVSGINYGYTF. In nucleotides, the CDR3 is TGTGCCAGCAGCCAAGTATCAGGGATTAACTATGGCTACACCTTC.

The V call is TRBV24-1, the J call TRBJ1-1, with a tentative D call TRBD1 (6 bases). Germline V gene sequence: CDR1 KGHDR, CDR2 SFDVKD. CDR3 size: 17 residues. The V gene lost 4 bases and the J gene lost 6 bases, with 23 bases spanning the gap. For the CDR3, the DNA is TGTGCCACCAGTGACTCCCGGGCGGCAGGGGCCCGCTCTGAAGCTTTCTTT. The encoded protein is CATSDSRAAGARSEAFF.

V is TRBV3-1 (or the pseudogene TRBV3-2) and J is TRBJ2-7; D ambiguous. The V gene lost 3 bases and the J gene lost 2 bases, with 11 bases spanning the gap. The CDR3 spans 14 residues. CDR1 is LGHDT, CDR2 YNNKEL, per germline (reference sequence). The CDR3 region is CASSHYGPPYEQYF. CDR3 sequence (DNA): TGTGCCAGCAGCCACTATGGGCCCCCCTACGAGCAGTACTTC.

DNA of the CDR3: TGCGCCAGCAGCTTCCCAGCAGAGACCCAGTACTTC. It specifies CASSFPAETQYF. The chain uses TRBV5-1 and TRBJ2-5; no clear D gene. The germline V gene encodes CDR1 SGHRS and CDR2 YFSETQ. Trimming shortened V by 2 bases and J by 4 bases, and 6 bases separated the two germline ends. CDR3 length equals 12 residues. The full variable domain, completed using reference TRBV5-1 and TRBJ2-5, is KAGVTQTPRYLIKTRGQQVTLSCSPISGHRSVSWYQQTPGQGLQFLFEYFSETQRNKGNFPGRFSGRQFSNSRSEMNVSTLELGDSALYLCASSFPAETQYFGPGTRLLVL.

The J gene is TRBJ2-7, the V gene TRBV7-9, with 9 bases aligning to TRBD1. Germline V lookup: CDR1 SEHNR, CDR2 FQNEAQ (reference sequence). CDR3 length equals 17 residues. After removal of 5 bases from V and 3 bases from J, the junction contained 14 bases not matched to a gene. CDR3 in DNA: TGTGCCAGCAGCCCAGGACGTCTTGGGACAGGGAGCTACGAGCAGTACTTC. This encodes CASSPGRLGTGSYEQYF. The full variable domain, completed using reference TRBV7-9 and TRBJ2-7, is DTGVSQNPRHKITKRGQNVTFRCDPISEHNRLYWYRQTLGQGPEFLTYFQNEAQLEKSRLLSDRFSAERPKGSFSTLEIQRTEQGDSAMYLCASSPGRLGTGSYEQYFGPGTRLTVT.

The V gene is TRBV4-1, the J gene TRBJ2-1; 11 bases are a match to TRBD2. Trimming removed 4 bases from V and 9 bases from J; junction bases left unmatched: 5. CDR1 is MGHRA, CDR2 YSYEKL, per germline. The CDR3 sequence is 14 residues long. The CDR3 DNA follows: TGCGCCAGCAGCCGCCTAGCGGGAGGATTTGAGCAGTTCTTC. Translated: CASSRLAGGFEQFF.

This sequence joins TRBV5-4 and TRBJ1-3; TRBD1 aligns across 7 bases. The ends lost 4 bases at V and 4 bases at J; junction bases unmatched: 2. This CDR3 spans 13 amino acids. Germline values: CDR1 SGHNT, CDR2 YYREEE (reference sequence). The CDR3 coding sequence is TGTGCCAGCAGCCCGGACAGGGGAAACACCATATATTTT. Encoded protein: CASSPDRGNTIYF.